This note documents a single TCR beta chain sequence. Its antigen remains unidentified. This sample was included in a study of T cell repertoires in cytomegalovirus infection. TCRdb fed the reads into MiXCR, producing one record per CDR3 protein. The sample has some 700,000 distinct CDR3 sequences; approximately 33% are singletons. J gave up 10 bases and V 8 bases, and 16 bases lay outside the gene matches. The CDR3 consists of 15 residues. The sequence derives from a human donor in good health (CMV status not recorded). Some clones in this sample may be carry-over from other donors' samples. The chain employs TRBV12-3 or TRBV12-4 and TRBJ1-4; 7 bases fit TRBD1. The sequences come from cultured PBMCs, collected from culture after CMV antigen stimulation. The CDR3 is CASSSKGQWDRKLFF. The CDR3 DNA sequence: TGTGCCAGCTCCTCGAAGGGACAGTGGGATCGAAAACTGTTTTTT.